This TCR beta chain was identified during a study of identifying expanded T cells in peripheral blood. Study-level points and caveats: Clone count variance between roughly 2-week samples rose with total template count. About 1.2 clones differed between technical replicates, versus approximately 17 and 20 over time.

Comment on this clone: Antigen unknown.

This CDR3 has 15 residues. Germline V CDR1 and CDR2: MNHEY, SVGAGI. Deletions cut 0 bases from V and 7 bases from J, with 15 bases between. The method was immunoSEQ multiplex PCR; TCRdb's version includes in-frame clones alone and lacks a portion of them. The table has about 52,000 clones, roughly 80% seen once. During the collection period, no donor immune events like infections were recorded. Source material: blood. The origin of this receptor is a person aged 18 to 75 in good health. The chain recombines TRBV6-5 with TRBJ1-2; D gene uncertain. The DNA of the CDR3 is TGTGCCAGCAGTTACTCTTCGGAGCGTGCGAGTGGCTACACCTTC. Translating gives CASSYSSERASGYTF.